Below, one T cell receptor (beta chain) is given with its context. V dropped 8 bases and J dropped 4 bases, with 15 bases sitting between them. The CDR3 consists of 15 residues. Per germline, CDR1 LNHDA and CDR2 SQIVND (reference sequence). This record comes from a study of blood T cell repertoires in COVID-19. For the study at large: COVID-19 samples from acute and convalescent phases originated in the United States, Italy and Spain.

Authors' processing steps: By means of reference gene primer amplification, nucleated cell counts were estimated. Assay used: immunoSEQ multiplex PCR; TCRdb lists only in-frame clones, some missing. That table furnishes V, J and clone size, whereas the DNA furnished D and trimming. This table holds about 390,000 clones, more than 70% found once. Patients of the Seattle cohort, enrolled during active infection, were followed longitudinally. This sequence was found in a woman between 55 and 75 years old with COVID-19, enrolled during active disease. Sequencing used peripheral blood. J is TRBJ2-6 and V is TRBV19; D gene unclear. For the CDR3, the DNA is TGTGCCAGTGCCGACGGAGCCCTCGGGGCCAACGTCCTGACTTTC. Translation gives CASADGALGANVLTF. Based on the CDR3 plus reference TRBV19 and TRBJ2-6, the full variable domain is DGGITQSPKYLFRKEGQNVTLSCEQNLNHDAMYWYRQDPGQGLRLIYYSQIVNDFQKGDIAEGYSVSREKKESFPLTVTSAQKNPTAFYLCASADGALGANVLTFGAGSRLTVL.